The following is a T cell receptor beta chain sequence with its context. The data belong to a study of shared clonotypes between healthy human individuals. Clones were sequenced by immunoSEQ multiplex PCR, and TCRdb holds only the in-frame ones, with some missing. Altogether about 2.4 million clones are present, 93% being singletons, with the ten largest covering about 0.34%. The CDR3 sequence is 15 residues long. CDR1 is MNHEY, CDR2 SMNVEV, per germline (reference sequence). J was trimmed by 2 bases and V by 5 bases; bases with no gene match: 7. The genes are TRBV27 and TRBJ2-7; TRBD1 aligns across 9 bases. This TCR derives from a man between 18 and 29 years old in good health. Some clones in this sample may be carry-over from other donors' samples. Source material: naive CD4+ T cells from PBMCs. Subset denoted: CD45RA+ positively selected. CDR3 coding DNA: TGTGCCAGCAGTCCTGGGACAGGGATGACCTACGAGCAGTACTTC. This codes for CASSPGTGMTYEQYF.